This T cell receptor beta chain was recovered during a study of cytomegalovirus exposure and HLA in healthy donors. The CDR3 contains 15 residues. V was clipped by 5 bases and J by 1 base; unmatched bases: 6. Germline loops: CDR1 SGHVS, CDR2 FNYEAQ. PCR primers comprised 60 Vbeta and 13 Jbeta primers. The repertoire was sequenced with immunoSEQ multiplex PCR; TCRdb's copy has only in-frame clones and lacks some. The sample lists roughly 120,000 clones; less than 85% were seen once. This sequence originates from a man between 25 and 39 years old in good health and CMV-seropositive. Material: PBMCs. The V and J genes are TRBV7-6 and TRBJ2-5; TRBD2 matches 8 bases. This CDR3 reads CASSLGGGLQETQYF. Here the CDR3 DNA reads TGTGCCAGCAGCCTCGGGGGGGGGCTCCAAGAGACCCAGTACTTC. The full variable domain, in which reference TRBV7-6 and TRBJ2-5 provide the parts outside the CDR3, is GAGVSQSPRYKVTKRGQDVALRCDPISGHVSLYWYRQALGQGPEFLTYFNYEAQQDKSGLPNDRFSAERPEGSISTLTIQRTEQRDSAMYRCASSLGGGLQETQYFGPGTRLLVL.